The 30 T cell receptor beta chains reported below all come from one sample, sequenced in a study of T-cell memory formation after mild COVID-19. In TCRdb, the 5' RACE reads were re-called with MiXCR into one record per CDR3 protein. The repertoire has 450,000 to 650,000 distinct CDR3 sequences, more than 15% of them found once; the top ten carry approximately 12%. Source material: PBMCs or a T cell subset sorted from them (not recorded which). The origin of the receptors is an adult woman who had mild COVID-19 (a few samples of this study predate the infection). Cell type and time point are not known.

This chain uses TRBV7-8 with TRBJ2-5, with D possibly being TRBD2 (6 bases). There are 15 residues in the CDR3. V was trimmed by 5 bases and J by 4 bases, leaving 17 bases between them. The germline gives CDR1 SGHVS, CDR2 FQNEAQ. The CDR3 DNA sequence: TGTGCCAGCAGCCCCCTCGGAGGGGAAAGAGAGACCCAGTACTTC. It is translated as CASSPLGGERETQYF. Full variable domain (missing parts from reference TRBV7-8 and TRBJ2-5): GAGVSQSPRYKVAKRGQDVALRCDPISGHVSLFWYQQALGQGPEFLTYFQNEAQLDKSGLPSDRFFAERPEGSVSTLKIQRTQQEDSAVYLCASSPLGGERETQYFGPGTRLLVL.

The CDR3 region is CASSISPTSGAYNEQFF. CDR3 nucleotides: TGTGCCAGTAGTATCTCACCGACTAGCGGGGCCTACAATGAGCAGTTCTTC. V is TRBV19 and J is TRBJ2-1, with 11 positions matching TRBD2. Trimming removed 3 bases from V and 2 bases from J; junction bases left unmatched: 6. The CDR3 is 17 amino acids. Germline CDR1 and CDR2: LNHDA and SQIVND (reference sequence).

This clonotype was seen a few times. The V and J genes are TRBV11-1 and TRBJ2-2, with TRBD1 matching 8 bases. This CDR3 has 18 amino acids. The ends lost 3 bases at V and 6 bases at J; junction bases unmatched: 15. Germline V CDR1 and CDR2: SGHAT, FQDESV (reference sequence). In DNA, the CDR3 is TGTGCCAGCAGCTTCCACAGGGGGAGAGGGAAAGAAGCCGGGGAGCTGTTTTTT. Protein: CASSFHRGRGKEAGELFF.

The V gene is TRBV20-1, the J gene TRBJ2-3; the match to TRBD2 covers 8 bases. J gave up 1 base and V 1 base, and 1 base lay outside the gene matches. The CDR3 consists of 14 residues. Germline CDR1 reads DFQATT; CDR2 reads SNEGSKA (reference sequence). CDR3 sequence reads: CSARATSGTDTQYF. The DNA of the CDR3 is TGCAGTGCTAGAGCGACTAGCGGCACAGATACGCAGTATTTT.

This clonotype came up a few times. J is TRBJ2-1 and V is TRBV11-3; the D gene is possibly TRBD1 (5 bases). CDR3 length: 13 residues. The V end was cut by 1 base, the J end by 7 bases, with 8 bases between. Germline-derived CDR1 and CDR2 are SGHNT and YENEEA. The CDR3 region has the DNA TGTGCCAGCAGCTTAGTGACAGCTAATGAGCAGTTCTTC. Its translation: CASSLVTANEQFF.

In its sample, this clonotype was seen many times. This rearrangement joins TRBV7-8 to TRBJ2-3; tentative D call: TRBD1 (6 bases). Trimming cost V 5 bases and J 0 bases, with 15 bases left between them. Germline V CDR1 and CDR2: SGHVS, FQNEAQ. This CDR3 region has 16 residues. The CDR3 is CASSPSVGASTDTQYF. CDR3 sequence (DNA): TGTGCCAGCAGCCCCTCCGTGGGGGCTAGCACAGATACGCAGTATTTT. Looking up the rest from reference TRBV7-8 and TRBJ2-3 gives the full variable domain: GAGVSQSPRYKVAKRGQDVALRCDPISGHVSLFWYQQALGQGPEFLTYFQNEAQLDKSGLPSDRFFAERPEGSVSTLKIQRTQQEDSAVYLCASSPSVGASTDTQYFGPGTRLTVL.

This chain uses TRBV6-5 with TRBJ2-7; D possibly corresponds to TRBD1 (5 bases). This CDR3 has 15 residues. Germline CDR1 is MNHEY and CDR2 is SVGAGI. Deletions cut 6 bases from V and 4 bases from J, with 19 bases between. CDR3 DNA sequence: TGTGCCAGCAGACCCGCAGGGTACATATTGTACGAGCAGTACTTC. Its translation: CASRPAGYILYEQYF.

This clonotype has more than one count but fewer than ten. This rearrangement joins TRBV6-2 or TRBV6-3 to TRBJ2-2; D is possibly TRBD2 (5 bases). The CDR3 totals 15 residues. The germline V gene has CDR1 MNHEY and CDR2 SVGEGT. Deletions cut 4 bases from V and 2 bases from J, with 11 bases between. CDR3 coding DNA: TGTGCCAGCAGTTTTATTCGGGAAAACACCGGGGAGCTGTTTTTT. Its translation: CASSFIRENTGELFF.

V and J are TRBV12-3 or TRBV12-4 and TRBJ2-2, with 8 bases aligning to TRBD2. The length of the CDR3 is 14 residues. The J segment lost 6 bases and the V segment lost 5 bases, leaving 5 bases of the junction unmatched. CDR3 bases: TGTGCCAGCAGTCCCTCGGGGGGGCCCGGGGAGCTGTTTTTT. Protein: CASSPSGGPGELFF.

CDR3: CASSPGTGGPGYGYTF. The CDR3 DNA reads as TGCGCCAGCAGCCCGGGGACAGGGGGGCCCGGCTATGGCTACACCTTC. The rearrangement joins TRBV5-1 to TRBJ1-2; 11 bases are shared with TRBD1. Germline CDR1 is SGHRS and CDR2 is YFSETQ. The ends lost 4 bases at V and 4 bases at J; junction bases unmatched: 9. This CDR3 has 16 amino acids.

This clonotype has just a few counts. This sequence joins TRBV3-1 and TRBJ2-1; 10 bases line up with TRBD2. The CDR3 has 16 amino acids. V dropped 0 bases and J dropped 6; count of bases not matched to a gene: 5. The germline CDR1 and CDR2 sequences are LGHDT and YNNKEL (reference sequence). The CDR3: CASSQDSASGSNEQFF. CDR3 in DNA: TGTGCCAGCAGCCAAGATTCCGCTAGCGGGAGCAATGAGCAGTTCTTC.

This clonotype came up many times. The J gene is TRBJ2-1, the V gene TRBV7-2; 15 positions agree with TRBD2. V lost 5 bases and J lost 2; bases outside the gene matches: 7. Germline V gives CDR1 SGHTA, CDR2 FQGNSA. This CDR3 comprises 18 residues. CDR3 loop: CASSRTSGRERAYNEQFF. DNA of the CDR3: TGTGCCAGCAGCCGGACTAGCGGGAGGGAAAGAGCCTACAATGAGCAGTTCTTC.

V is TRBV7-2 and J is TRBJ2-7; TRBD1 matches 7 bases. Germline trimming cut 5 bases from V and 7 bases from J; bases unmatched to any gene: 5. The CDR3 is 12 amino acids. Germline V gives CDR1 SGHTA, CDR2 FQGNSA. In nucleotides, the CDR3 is TGTGCCAGCAGCCAGCACAGGGGAGAGCAGTACTTC. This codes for CASSQHRGEQYF.

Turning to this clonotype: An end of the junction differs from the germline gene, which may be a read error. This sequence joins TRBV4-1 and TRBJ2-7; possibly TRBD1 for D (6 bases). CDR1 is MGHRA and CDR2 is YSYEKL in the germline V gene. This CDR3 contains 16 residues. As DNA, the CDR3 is TGCGCCCGCAGCCAAGAAGGGGCAGGGGTTTCCTACGAGCAGTACTTC. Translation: CARSQEGAGVSYEQYF.

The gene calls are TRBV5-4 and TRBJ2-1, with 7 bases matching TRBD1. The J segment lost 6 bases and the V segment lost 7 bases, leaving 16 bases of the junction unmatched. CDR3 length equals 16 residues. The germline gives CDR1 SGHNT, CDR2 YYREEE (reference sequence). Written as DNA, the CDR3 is TGTGCCAGCCGGTCGGGGAACAGGGGATCCCTCAATGAGCAGTTCTTC. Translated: CASRSGNRGSLNEQFF.

DNA of the CDR3: TGTGCCAGCAGCGATCCAGGGTCGGGAAACACCATATATTTT. This gives the protein CASSDPGSGNTIYF. This rearrangement joins TRBV9 to TRBJ1-3, with a possible D match to TRBD1 (5 bases). Germline V gives CDR1 SGDLS, CDR2 YYNGEE. The CDR3 runs 14 residues. Trimming shortened V by 3 bases and J by 4 bases, and 11 bases separated the two germline ends.

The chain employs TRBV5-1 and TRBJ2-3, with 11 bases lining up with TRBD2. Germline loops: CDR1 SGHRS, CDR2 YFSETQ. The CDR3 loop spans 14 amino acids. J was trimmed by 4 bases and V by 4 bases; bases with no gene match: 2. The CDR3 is CASSTGLAADTQYF. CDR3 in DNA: TGCGCCAGCAGCACGGGACTAGCGGCAGATACGCAGTATTTT.

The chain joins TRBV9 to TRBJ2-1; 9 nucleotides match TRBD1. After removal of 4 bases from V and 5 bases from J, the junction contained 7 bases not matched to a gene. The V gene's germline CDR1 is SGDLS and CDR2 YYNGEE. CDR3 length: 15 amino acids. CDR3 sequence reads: CASSPWGTGNNEQFF. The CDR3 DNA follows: TGTGCCAGCAGCCCTTGGGGGACAGGGAACAATGAGCAGTTCTTC. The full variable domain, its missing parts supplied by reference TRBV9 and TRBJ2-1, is DSGVTQTPKHLITATGQRVTLRCSPRSGDLSVYWYQQSLDQGLQFLIQYYNGEERAKGNILERFSAQQFPDLHSELNLSSLELGDSALYFCASSPWGTGNNEQFFGPGTRLTVL.

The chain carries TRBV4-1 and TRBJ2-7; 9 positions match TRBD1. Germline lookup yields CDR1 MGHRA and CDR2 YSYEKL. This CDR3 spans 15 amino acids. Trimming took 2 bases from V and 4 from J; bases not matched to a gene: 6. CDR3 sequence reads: CASSQTGTGTYEQYF. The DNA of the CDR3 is TGCGCCAGCAGCCAAACCGGGACAGGGACATACGAGCAGTACTTC.

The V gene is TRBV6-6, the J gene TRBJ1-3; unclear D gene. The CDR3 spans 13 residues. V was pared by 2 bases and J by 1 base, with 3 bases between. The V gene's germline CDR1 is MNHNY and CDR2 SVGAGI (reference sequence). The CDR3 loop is CASSYRSGNTIYF. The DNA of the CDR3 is TGTGCCAGCAGTTACAGATCTGGAAACACCATATATTTT.

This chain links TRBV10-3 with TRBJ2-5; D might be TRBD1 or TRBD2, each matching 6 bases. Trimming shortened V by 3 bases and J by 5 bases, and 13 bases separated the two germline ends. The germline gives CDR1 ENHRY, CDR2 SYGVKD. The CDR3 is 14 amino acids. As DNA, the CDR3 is TGTGCCATCAGTGAACGGGGGCTAGAGGAGACCCAGTACTTC. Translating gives CAISERGLEETQYF.

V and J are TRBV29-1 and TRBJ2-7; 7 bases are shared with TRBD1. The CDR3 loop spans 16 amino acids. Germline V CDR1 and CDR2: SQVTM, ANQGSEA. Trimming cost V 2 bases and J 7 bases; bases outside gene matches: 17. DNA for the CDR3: TGCAGCGTTGAAAGACCCGGAAGACAGGGACGAGGAGAGCAGTACTTC. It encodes CSVERPGRQGRGEQYF.

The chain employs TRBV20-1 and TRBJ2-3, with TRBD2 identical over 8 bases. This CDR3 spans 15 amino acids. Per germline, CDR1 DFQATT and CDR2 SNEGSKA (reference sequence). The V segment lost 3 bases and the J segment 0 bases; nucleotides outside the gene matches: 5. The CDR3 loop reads CSASGGALSTDTQYF. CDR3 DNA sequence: TGCAGTGCTAGCGGGGGGGCCTTGAGCACAGATACGCAGTATTTT.

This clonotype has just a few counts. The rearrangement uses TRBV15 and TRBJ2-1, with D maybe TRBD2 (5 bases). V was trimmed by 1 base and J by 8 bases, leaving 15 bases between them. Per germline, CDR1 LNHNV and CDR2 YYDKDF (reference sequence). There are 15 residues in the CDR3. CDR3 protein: CATSRAALMRDEQFF. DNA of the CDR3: TGTGCCACCAGCAGAGCCGCCCTCATGCGGGATGAGCAGTTCTTC.

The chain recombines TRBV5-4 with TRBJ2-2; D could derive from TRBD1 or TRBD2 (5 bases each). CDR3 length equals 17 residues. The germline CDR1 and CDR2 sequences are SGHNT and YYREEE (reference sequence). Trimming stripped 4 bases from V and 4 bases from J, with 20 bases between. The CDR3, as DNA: TGTGCCAGCAGCCCGACCCCGGGGCGGCGGACCACCGGGGAGCTGTTTTTT. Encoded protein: CASSPTPGRRTTGELFF.

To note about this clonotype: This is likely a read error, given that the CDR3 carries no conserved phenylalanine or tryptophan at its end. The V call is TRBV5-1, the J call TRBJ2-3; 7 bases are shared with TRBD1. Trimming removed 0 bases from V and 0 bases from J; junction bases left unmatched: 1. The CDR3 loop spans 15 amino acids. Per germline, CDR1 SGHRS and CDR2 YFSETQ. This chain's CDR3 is CASSLGDSSTDTQYL. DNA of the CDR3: TGCGCCAGCAGCTTGGGGGACAGTAGCACAGATACGCAGTATTTG.

The CDR3 loop is CASSQEASGSYEQYF. CDR3 bases: TGTGCCAGCAGCCAAGAGGCTTCGGGTTCCTACGAGCAGTACTTC. The chain recombines TRBV4-2 with TRBJ2-7; no clear D. Germline CDR1 is LGHNA and CDR2 is YNFKEQ. This CDR3 spans 15 amino acids. Trimming removed 0 bases from V and 1 base from J, with 10 bases in between.

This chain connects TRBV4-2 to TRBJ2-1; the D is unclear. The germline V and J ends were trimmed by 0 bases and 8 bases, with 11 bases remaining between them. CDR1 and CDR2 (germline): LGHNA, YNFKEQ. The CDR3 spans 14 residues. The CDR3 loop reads CASSQDFLWDEQFF. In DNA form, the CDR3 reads TGTGCCAGCAGCCAAGACTTCCTGTGGGATGAGCAGTTCTTC.

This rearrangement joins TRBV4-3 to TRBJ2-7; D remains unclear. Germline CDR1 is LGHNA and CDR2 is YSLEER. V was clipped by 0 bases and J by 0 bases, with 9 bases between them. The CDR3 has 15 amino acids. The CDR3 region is CASSQDRSSSYEQYF. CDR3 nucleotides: TGCGCCAGCAGCCAAGACCGGAGTAGCTCCTACGAGCAGTACTTC.

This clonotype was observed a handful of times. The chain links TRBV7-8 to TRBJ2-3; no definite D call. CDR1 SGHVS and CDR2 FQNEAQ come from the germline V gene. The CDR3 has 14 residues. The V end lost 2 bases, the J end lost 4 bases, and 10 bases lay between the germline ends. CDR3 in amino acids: CASSLRNGPDTQYF. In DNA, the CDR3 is TGTGCCAGCAGCTTAAGGAATGGACCAGATACGCAGTATTTT. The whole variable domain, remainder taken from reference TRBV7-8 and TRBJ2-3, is GAGVSQSPRYKVAKRGQDVALRCDPISGHVSLFWYQQALGQGPEFLTYFQNEAQLDKSGLPSDRFFAERPEGSVSTLKIQRTQQEDSAVYLCASSLRNGPDTQYFGPGTRLTVL.